This passage covers 17 T cell receptor beta chains from one sample sequenced in a study of blood T cell repertoires in COVID-19. Libraries were prepared by immunoSEQ multiplex PCR; TCRdb keeps only in-frame clonotypes and omits some of them. The repertoire holds some 180,000 clones, with about 88% as singletons. Source material: peripheral blood. Receptors originate from a man between 45 and 60 years old with COVID-19, enrolled during active disease.

The rearrangement joins TRBV20-1 to TRBJ2-1; the D is unclear. Per the germline V gene, CDR1 is DFQATT and CDR2 is SNEGSKA (reference sequence). V shed 3 bases and J shed 1 base, with 10 bases lying between them. CDR3 length: 14 residues. The CDR3 nucleotides read TGCAGTGCTAGTCGTCTCGGGTCCTACAATGAGCAGTTCTTC. Its protein product is CSASRLGSYNEQFF.

V gene TRBV10-3 combines with J gene TRBJ2-5; D is uncertain. Trimming shortened V by 8 bases and J by 6 bases, and 19 bases separated the two germline ends. CDR3 length equals 14 residues. Per the germline V gene, CDR1 is ENHRY and CDR2 is SYGVKD. CDR3 protein: CAISGDASTKTQYF. The CDR3 DNA is TGTGCCATCTCTGGAGACGCGTCAACGAAGACCCAGTACTTC.

CDR3: CASSYRDRDHYGYTF. The DNA for the CDR3 is TGTGCCAGCAGCTACCGGGACAGAGATCACTATGGCTACACCTTC. V is TRBV5-6 and J is TRBJ1-2, with TRBD1 matching 7 bases. The length of the CDR3 is 15 residues. Trimming at V came to 3 bases and at J to 3 bases, leaving 8 bases not matched to a gene. Germline V gives CDR1 SGHDT, CDR2 YYEEEE. Full variable domain (rest looked up from reference TRBV5-6 and TRBJ1-2): DAGVTQSPTHLIKTRGQQVTLRCSPKSGHDTVSWYQQALGQGPQFIFQYYEEEERQRGNFPDRFSGHQFPNYSSELNVNALLLGDSALYLCASSYRDRDHYGYTFGSGTRLTVV.

This clone was counted once. The chain employs TRBV7-3 and TRBJ2-2, with 7 bases that match TRBD1. The V and J ends lost 5 bases and 6 bases, in that order; junction bases with no gene match: 3. The CDR3 spans 13 residues. Germline values: CDR1 SGHTA, CDR2 FQGTGA. This CDR3 reads CASSMTGPGELFF. The CDR3 bases are TGTGCCAGCAGCATGACAGGGCCCGGGGAGCTGTTTTTT.

The rearrangement joins TRBV6-5 to TRBJ2-3; D is uncertain. V shed 2 bases and J shed 6 bases, with 15 bases lying between them. There are 15 residues in the CDR3. From germline, CDR1 is MNHEY and CDR2 SVGAGI. The CDR3 nucleotides are TGTGCCAGCAGTTACGGCTCGCTCCATGTTGATACGCAGTATTTT. Translating gives CASSYGSLHVDTQYF.

The chain recombines TRBV19 with TRBJ2-7; weak D call: TRBD1 (6 bases). Trimming removed 5 bases from V and 4 bases from J, with 12 bases in between. Germline values: CDR1 LNHDA, CDR2 SQIVND (reference sequence). CDR3 length: 13 residues. CDR3 coding DNA: TGTGCCAGTAGTCCACAGGGATGGTACGAGCAGTACTTC. It translates to CASSPQGWYEQYF.

The chain joins TRBV19 to TRBJ1-5, with 7 bases lining up with TRBD1. V lost 5 bases to trimming and J lost 4 bases; unmatched junction nucleotides: 8. The germline V gene has CDR1 LNHDA and CDR2 SQIVND (reference sequence). The CDR3 is 15 amino acids. CDR3 protein: CASSSRGQGNQPQHF. DNA for the CDR3: TGTGCCAGTAGTTCAAGGGGGCAGGGTAATCAGCCCCAGCATTTT.

This chain uses TRBV5-1 with TRBJ2-3; 9 nucleotides agree with TRBD1. Trimming at V came to 5 bases and at J to 4 bases, leaving 5 bases not matched to a gene. This CDR3 comprises 14 residues. Germline V lookup: CDR1 SGHRS, CDR2 YFSETQ. CDR3 amino acids: CASRTGGVSDTQYF. The DNA for the CDR3 is TGCGCCAGCAGGACAGGGGGTGTTTCAGATACGCAGTATTTT.

The chain combines TRBV3-1 (or the pseudogene TRBV3-2) with TRBJ1-5; D possibly corresponds to TRBD1 (6 bases). Deletions cut 1 base from V and 4 bases from J, with 11 bases between. Germline V gene lookup returns CDR1 LGHDT and CDR2 YNNKEL (reference sequence). This CDR3 region has 15 residues. In DNA form, the CDR3 reads TGTGCCAGCAGCCAAGGTACAGGGTCAAATCAGCCCCAGCATTTT. Protein sequence: CASSQGTGSNQPQHF.

This rearrangement joins TRBV4-2 to TRBJ2-5; tentative D call: TRBD2 (5 bases). The germline gives CDR1 LGHNA, CDR2 YNFKEQ. V shed 3 bases and J shed 7 bases, with 6 bases lying between them. The CDR3 covers 11 residues. The CDR3 nucleotides read TGTGCCAGCAGCCAGGGAGTGACCCAGTACTTC. Its translation: CASSQGVTQYF.

In this sample, this clone turned up a few times. V and J are TRBV5-4 and TRBJ2-7; 8 bases are shared with TRBD2. This CDR3 is built from 15 residues. CDR1 SGHNT and CDR2 YYREEE come from the germline V gene (reference sequence). Trimming removed 2 bases from V and 0 bases from J; junction bases left unmatched: 4. The DNA for the CDR3 is TGTGCCAGCAGCTTTGCGGGAGGTCTCTCCTACGAGCAGTACTTC. It yields the protein CASSFAGGLSYEQYF.

The chain joins TRBV18 to TRBJ1-1; D unresolved. Germline CDR1 reads KGHSH; CDR2 reads LQKENI. Between the trimmed V and J ends, which lost 4 bases and 1 base, there was a span of 13 bases. CDR3 length: 15 amino acids. In nucleotides, the CDR3 is TGTGCCAGCTCACGGAAACCGGCGGCGAACACTGAAGCTTTCTTT. It translates to CASSRKPAANTEAFF.

The rearrangement uses TRBV27 and TRBJ1-1; TRBD1 agrees at 7 bases. The junction had 5 bases not matched to a gene; V was cut back by 3 bases and J by 1 base. Germline CDR1 reads MNHEY; CDR2 reads SMNVEV (reference sequence). The CDR3 totals 15 residues. The CDR3 here is CASSFSYRGNTEAFF. CDR3 sequence (DNA): TGTGCCAGCAGTTTCTCTTACAGGGGGAACACTGAAGCTTTCTTT.

About this clone itself: This sample also contains other DNA sequences that code for the same CDR3. This chain joins TRBV20-1 and TRBJ2-7; possible D gene TRBD2, 5 bases. Looked up from germline, CDR1 is DFQATT and CDR2 is SNEGSKA (reference sequence). V lost 6 bases and J lost 6, with 12 bases in between. This CDR3 has 11 residues. The CDR3: CSAQRAREQYF. CDR3 DNA: TGCAGTGCCCAGAGGGCCCGCGAGCAGTACTTC.

The chain uses TRBV14 and TRBJ2-5; the D gene is possibly TRBD1 (6 bases). This CDR3 spans 16 amino acids. The V end lost 1 base, the J end lost 5 bases, and 17 bases lay between the germline ends. Per the germline V gene, CDR1 is SGHDN and CDR2 is FVKESK. CDR3: CASSQVRWAGVETQYF. Here the CDR3 DNA reads TGTGCCAGCAGCCAAGTCCGGTGGGCAGGGGTGGAGACCCAGTACTTC.

The chain carries TRBV3-1 (or the pseudogene TRBV3-2) and TRBJ2-5, with D maybe TRBD1 (5 bases). There are 13 residues in the CDR3. Germline-derived CDR1 and CDR2 are LGHDT and YNNKEL (reference sequence). Trimming shortened V by 4 bases and J by 3 bases, and 9 bases separated the two germline ends. CDR3 DNA: TGTGCCAGCAGCCCTGGACACAAAGAGACCCAGTACTTC. Protein: CASSPGHKETQYF.

In regard to this clone: Because the CDR3's place on the DNA is in doubt, the DNA is left out and the CDR3 is given as listed by TCRdb. V gene TRBV3-1 (or the pseudogene TRBV3-2) combines with J gene TRBJ1-1; the table names TRBD1, a call not compared with the DNA. The CDR3 comprises 15 residues, both ends counted. The germline gives CDR1 LGHDT, CDR2 YNNKEL (reference sequence). CDR3 sequence reads: CASSQDGVGQGSQSF.